The following is a T cell receptor beta chain sequence with its context. Its antigen specificity is not known. Nothing much larger sits one base from this clone, and base qualities are not available. The data were taken from a study of T cell responses to AZD1222 COVID-19 vaccine (dated by TCRdb to the early 2020s). Study-level background: AZD1222 recipients whose second dose came at about 4 weeks and those whose second dose came at about 12 weeks were combined into one group, since spike-specific TCR depth and breadth did not differ between the two schedules. TCR sequencing covered 230 to 250 trial participants: 200 to 220 given two doses of AZD1222 and about 26 given two doses of MenACWY control vaccine. Trial participants were enrolled into age subgroups of 18-55, 56-69 and 70-plus years, which contained approximately 150, 28 and 58 TCR-sequenced participants, respectively.

This specimen's time point label, per the study, means: baseline before first vaccination. The vaccinee samples were drawn from two UK trials, COV001 and COV002, one of which was a single-blind randomized controlled phase 2/3 trial testing AZD1222 (ChAdOx1 nCoV-19) in healthy adults. For TCRbeta chain sequencing, PBMC samples from trial participants were taken at day 0 and at day 28 after the second dose. V is pared back by 5 bases and J by 5 bases, with 15 bases lying between the germline termini. Sequences SEHNR (CDR1) and FQNEAQ (CDR2) are obtained from the germline V gene (reference sequence). Counted from cysteine to phenylalanine, this CDR3 has 15 amino acids. CDR3 DNA only is kept here, 45 bases in frame from base 1. The CDR3 regions of human TCRbeta chains were subjected to immunosequencing. The original methods were these. Repertoire TCRs were checked for matches against a reference library of SARS-CoV-2-specific TCRs that had been generated using the MIRA antigen-specificity platform. Breadth was defined as the fraction of unique TCRs that were SARS-CoV-2-associated. Depth was defined as the fraction of total T cells that were SARS-CoV-2-associated. Using the MIRA data, each spike-specific TCR was mapped to the spike region that the TCR reacts to and placed in a CD4 or CD8 class. Log10-transformed breadth and depth values were compared by one-way ANOVA with Sidak's multiple comparisons tests. The table comes from immuneACCESS by way of TCRdb, which keeps in-frame sequences with V and J called. Part of the clones is missing from these tables; in studies checked, under half for an unresolved V gene and the rest for unknown reasons. V, J and clone size were drawn from that table, and D and trimming were deduced from the DNA. This sample comprises 100,000 to 130,000 clones, 89% of them detected only once. 6% to 7% of the sample comes from the top ten.

The paper as a whole reports these results and caveats: Nearly half of unique spike-specific TCRs reportedly recognized epitopes outside regions mutated in the B.1.351 and B.1.1.7 variants. The vaccine-associated CD4 TCRs covered the entire spike protein, and the dominant responses fell in regions 160-218 and 743-854. After two AZD1222 doses, both the breadth and the depth of spike-specific TCRs were significantly higher than at day 0 and than in MenACWY recipients. Because no samples from the day 14 peak response were available, repertoires could be characterized only after the peak T cell response. Conclusions about previously exposed vaccinees were limited because only six AZD1222 recipients were SARS-CoV-2 seropositive at baseline. In the small 56-69-year group, the increase in depth fell short of significance, most likely because of low power. Participants were mostly white British, with more females than males. The authors suggested clonal diversity may have been underestimated.

Rearrangement joined TRBV7-9 to TRBJ1-4, with TRBD1 perhaps the D gene, on 6 matching bases. Material: peripheral blood, obtained on day 0 of AZD1222 vaccination. The sequence was collected from an adult in good health. The bases read TGTGCCAGCAGCCCCCTACAGGGACTCAATGAAAAACTGTTTTTT. The encoded protein is CASSPLQGLNEKLFF.